This TCR beta chain was observed in a study of T cell responses to AZD1222 COVID-19 vaccine. Regarding the study as a whole: The study reported that nearly half of spike-specific TCRs target unmutated variant regions. Among the donors, most were white British and more were female, and clonal diversity was possibly underestimated. Regions 160-218 and 743-854 held dominance among vaccine-associated CD4 TCRs, which spanned spike.

CDR1 is SEHNR, CDR2 FQNEAQ, per germline (reference sequence). This CDR3 is 13 amino acids long. V was clipped by 1 base and J by 4 bases, with 7 bases between them. Pooled in the analysis were second doses at about 4 or about 12 weeks. In the case of this clone: Its antigen is undetermined.

TCRdb's table, derived via immunoSEQ multiplex PCR, lists solely in-frame clones and lacks some. The table includes 70,000 or so clones, 75% to 90% detected once. The chain links TRBV7-9 to TRBJ1-2; D is unresolved. The material sequenced was peripheral blood, taken 28 days after the second AZD1222 dose. This receptor was taken from an adult who received the AZD1222 COVID-19 vaccine. CDR3 sequence (DNA): TGTGCCAGCAGCTTAGACAGCCTCTATGGCTACACCTTC. Amino acid sequence: CASSLDSLYGYTF.